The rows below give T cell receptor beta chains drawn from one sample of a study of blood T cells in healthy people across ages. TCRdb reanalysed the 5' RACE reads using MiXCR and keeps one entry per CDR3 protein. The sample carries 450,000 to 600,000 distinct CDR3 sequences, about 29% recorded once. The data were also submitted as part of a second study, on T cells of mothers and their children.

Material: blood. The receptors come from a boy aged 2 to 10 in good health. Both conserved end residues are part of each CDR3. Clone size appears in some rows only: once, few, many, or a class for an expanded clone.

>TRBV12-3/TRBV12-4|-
CASTSGTISIGETQYF
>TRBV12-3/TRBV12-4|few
CASSPLGGMGYNEQFF
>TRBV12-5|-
CASGLVLGGSRNSPLHF
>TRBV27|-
CASSFSYRAGANVLTF
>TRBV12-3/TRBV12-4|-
CASSYPGLAGNYEQYF
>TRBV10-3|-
CAISDGSEQYF
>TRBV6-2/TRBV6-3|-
CASRTSGVSKNIQYF
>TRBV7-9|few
CASSLVSGMNTEAFF
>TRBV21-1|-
CASSNFIIEAFF
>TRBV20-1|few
CSARGGASTDTQYF
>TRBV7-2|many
CASSSLTYEQYF
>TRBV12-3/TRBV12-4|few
CASSLMYQETQYF
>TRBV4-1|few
CASSQRAGEPTGELFF
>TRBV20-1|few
CSARPSGPQETQYF
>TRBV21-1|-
CASKWRVVRGESYEQYF
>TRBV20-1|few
CSARVPGGGKNIQYF
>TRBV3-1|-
CASSQGDNGYTF
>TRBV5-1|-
CASRGGPDGAYF
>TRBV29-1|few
CSVEGEGSGAGANVLTF
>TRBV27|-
CASSAGQGLNTEAFF
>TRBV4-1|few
CASSLSQFQETQYF
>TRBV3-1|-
CASSQLPIPNTEAFF
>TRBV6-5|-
CASSYAGGSSYEQYF
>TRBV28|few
CASSFPWGLDDEQFF